Listed below are T cell receptor beta chains from one sample, sequenced in a study of blood T cell repertoires in COVID-19. Assay used: immunoSEQ multiplex PCR; TCRdb lists only in-frame clones, some missing. The sample yields about 150,000 clones, approximately 83% seen once. The sequenced sample consisted of PBMCs or T cells enriched from blood (not recorded which). Receptor source: a man aged 45-65 years who had recovered from COVID-19. Each CDR3 is given with its conserved first and last residue. The D gene is left open where the match is weak. Expanded clones get a size class; other rows say once, few or many, or leave the size out.

clone_size: .; v_call: TRBV6-6; d_call: .; j_call: TRBJ1-2; cdr3_nt: TGTGCCAGCGTGGAACAGGGAACTAACTATGGCTACACCTTC; cdr3_aa: CASVEQGTNYGYTF
clone_size: .; v_call: TRBV10-2; d_call: .; j_call: TRBJ2-1; cdr3_nt: TGCGCCAGCAGTGAGTTAGGGGGGGATCCCTCCTACAATGAGCAGTTCTTC; cdr3_aa: CASSELGGDPSYNEQFF
clone_size: .; v_call: TRBV18; d_call: .; j_call: TRBJ2-3; cdr3_nt: TGTGCCAGCCGCGGCGTCGGCACAGATACGCAGTATTTT; cdr3_aa: CASRGVGTDTQYF
clone_size: .; v_call: TRBV28; d_call: TRBD2; j_call: TRBJ2-3; cdr3_nt: TGTGCCAGCAGTTCTTCCGGGACTAGCGCAAGCACAGATACGCAGTATTTT; cdr3_aa: CASSSSGTSASTDTQYF
clone_size: .; v_call: TRBV7-3; d_call: .; j_call: TRBJ1-3; cdr3_nt: TGTGCCAGCAGCTTACAGGGTGGAAACACCATATATTTT; cdr3_aa: CASSLQGGNTIYF
clone_size: once; v_call: TRBV2; d_call: .; j_call: TRBJ1-2; cdr3_nt: TGTGCCAGCAGTGATCTGGGGCGTAACTATGGCTACACCTTC; cdr3_aa: CASSDLGRNYGYTF
clone_size: .; v_call: TRBV27; d_call: .; j_call: TRBJ1-5; cdr3_nt: TGTGCCAGCAGTCTGGGGTGGAGGATTGGGTATAGCAATCAGCCCCAGCATTTT; cdr3_aa: CASSLGWRIGYSNQPQHF
clone_size: .; v_call: TRBV7-6; d_call: TRBD1; j_call: TRBJ1-6; cdr3_nt: TGTGCCAGCAGCTTAGGGTCTCGGGACAGTTATAATTCACCCCTCCACTTT; cdr3_aa: CASSLGSRDSYNSPLHF
clone_size: .; v_call: TRBV6-5; d_call: .; j_call: TRBJ1-4; cdr3_nt: TGTGCCAGCAGAAAGCTACCGGGAACTAATGAAAAACTGTTTTTT; cdr3_aa: CASRKLPGTNEKLFF
clone_size: .; v_call: TRBV18; d_call: TRBD1; j_call: TRBJ2-2; cdr3_nt: TGTGCCAGCTCACCCCGGGACAGGGACGGGGAGCTGTTTTTT; cdr3_aa: CASSPRDRDGELFF
clone_size: .; v_call: TRBV7-3; d_call: TRBD1; j_call: TRBJ2-5; cdr3_nt: TGTGCCAGCAGCTTAACTGGACAGGGAATGGAGGAGACCCAGTACTTC; cdr3_aa: CASSLTGQGMEETQYF
clone_size: many; v_call: TRBV6-2/TRBV6-3; d_call: TRBD2; j_call: TRBJ2-7; cdr3_nt: TGTGCCAGCAGTGACCCTAGCGGGGGAGCCTACGAGCAGTACTTC; cdr3_aa: CASSDPSGGAYEQYF
clone_size: .; v_call: TRBV2; d_call: .; j_call: TRBJ2-1; cdr3_nt: TGTGCCAGCAGTGACAGGGGTTACAATGAGCAGTTCTTC; cdr3_aa: CASSDRGYNEQFF
clone_size: .; v_call: TRBV5-5; d_call: .; j_call: TRBJ1-5; cdr3_nt: TGTGCCAGCAGCTTGCGGGTCAATCAGCCCCAGCATTTT; cdr3_aa: CASSLRVNQPQHF
clone_size: .; v_call: TRBV5-1; d_call: TRBD2; j_call: TRBJ2-5; cdr3_nt: TGCGCCAGCGGGACGGGGGGGCCGTTTGGAGAGACCCAGTACTTC; cdr3_aa: CASGTGGPFGETQYF
clone_size: .; v_call: TRBV19; d_call: .; j_call: TRBJ1-2; cdr3_nt: TGTGCCAGTACCCAAAAAAGCGGGGGTAACTATGGCTACACCTTC; cdr3_aa: CASTQKSGGNYGYTF
clone_size: few; v_call: TRBV4-1; d_call: TRBD1; j_call: TRBJ1-2; cdr3_nt: TGCGCCAGCAGCCAAGATGGGCTACCAGGGGGCGCGGGATATGGCTACACCTTC; cdr3_aa: CASSQDGLPGGAGYGYTF
clone_size: .; v_call: TRBV6-5; d_call: TRBD1; j_call: TRBJ1-1; cdr3_nt: TGTGCCAGCAGTCTCGGGACAGCTGGGCACACTGAAGCTTTCTTT; cdr3_aa: CASSLGTAGHTEAFF
clone_size: .; v_call: TRBV2; d_call: TRBD2; j_call: TRBJ2-1; cdr3_nt: TGTGCCAGCAGAAGAACTAGCGGGGGGGCGTATGAGCAGTTCTTC; cdr3_aa: CASRRTSGGAYEQFF
clone_size: .; v_call: TRBV27; d_call: .; j_call: TRBJ2-7; cdr3_nt: TGTGCCAGCAGTTTTGGTCGGGACAAAGGGTACGAGCAGTACTTC; cdr3_aa: CASSFGRDKGYEQYF
clone_size: .; v_call: TRBV18; d_call: .; j_call: TRBJ1-2; cdr3_nt: TGTGCCAGCTCACCACCGGGGGGGAGGTATGGCTACACCTTC; cdr3_aa: CASSPPGGRYGYTF
clone_size: .; v_call: TRBV24-1; d_call: TRBD1; j_call: TRBJ2-5; cdr3_nt: TGTGCCACCAGTAGGACAGGGATCCTGGAGACCCAGTACTTC; cdr3_aa: CATSRTGILETQYF